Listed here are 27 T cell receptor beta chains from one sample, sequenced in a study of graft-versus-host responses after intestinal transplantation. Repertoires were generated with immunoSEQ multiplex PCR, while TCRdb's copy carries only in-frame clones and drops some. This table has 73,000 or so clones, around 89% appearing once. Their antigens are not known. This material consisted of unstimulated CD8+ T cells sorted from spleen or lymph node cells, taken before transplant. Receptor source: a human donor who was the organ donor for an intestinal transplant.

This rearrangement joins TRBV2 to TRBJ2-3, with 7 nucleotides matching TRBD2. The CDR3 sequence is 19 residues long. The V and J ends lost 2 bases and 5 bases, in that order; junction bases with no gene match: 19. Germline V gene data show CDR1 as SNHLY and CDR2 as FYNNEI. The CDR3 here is CASSEPRTSSGLSEDTQYF. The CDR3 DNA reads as TGTGCCAGCAGTGAACCCCGGACTAGTTCGGGCCTTAGCGAAGATACGCAGTATTTT.

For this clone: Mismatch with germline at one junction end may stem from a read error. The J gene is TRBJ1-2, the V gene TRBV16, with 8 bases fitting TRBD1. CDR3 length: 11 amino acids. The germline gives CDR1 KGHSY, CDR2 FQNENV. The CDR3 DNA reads TGTGCCAGCAGCCAACGACAGGGGCCCTCCTTC. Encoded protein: CASSQRQGPSF.

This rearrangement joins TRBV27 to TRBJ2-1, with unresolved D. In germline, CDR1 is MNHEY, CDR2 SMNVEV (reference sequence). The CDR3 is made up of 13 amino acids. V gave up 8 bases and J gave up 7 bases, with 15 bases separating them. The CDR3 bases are TGTGCCAGCGGCATATCCTCCCGTAATGAGCAGTTCTTC. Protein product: CASGISSRNEQFF.

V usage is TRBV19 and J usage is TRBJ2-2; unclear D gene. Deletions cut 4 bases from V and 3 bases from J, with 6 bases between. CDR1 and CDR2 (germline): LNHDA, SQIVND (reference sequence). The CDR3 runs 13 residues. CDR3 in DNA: TGTGCCAGTAGTACATTAGACACCGGGGAGCTGTTTTTT. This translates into CASSTLDTGELFF.

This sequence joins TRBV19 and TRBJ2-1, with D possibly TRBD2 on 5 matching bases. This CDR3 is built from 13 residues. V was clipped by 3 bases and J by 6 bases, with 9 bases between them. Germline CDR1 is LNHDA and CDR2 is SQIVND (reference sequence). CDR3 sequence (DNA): TGTGCCAGTAGTATCGGGATGGGCAATGAGCAGTTCTTC. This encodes CASSIGMGNEQFF.

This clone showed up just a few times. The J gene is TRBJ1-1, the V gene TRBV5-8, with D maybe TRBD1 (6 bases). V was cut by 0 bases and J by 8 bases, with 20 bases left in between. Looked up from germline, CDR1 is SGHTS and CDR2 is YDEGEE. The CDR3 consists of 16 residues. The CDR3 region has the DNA TGTGCCAGCAGCTTGGGGGGCGGCCTCCTCAGGGGCGAAGCTTTCTTT. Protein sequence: CASSLGGGLLRGEAFF.

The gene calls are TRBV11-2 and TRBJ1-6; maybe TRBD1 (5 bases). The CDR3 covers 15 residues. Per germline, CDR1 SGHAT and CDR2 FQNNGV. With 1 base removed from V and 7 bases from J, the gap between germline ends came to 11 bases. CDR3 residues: CASSLGFRANSPLHF. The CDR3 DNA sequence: TGTGCCAGCAGCTTAGGATTCAGGGCAAATTCACCCCTCCACTTT.

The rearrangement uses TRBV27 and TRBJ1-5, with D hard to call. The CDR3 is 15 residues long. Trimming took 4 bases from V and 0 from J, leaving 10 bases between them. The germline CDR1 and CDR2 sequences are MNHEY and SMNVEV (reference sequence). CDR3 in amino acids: CASSSAEDSNQPQHF. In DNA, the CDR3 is TGTGCCAGCAGTTCGGCAGAGGATAGCAATCAGCCCCAGCATTTT.

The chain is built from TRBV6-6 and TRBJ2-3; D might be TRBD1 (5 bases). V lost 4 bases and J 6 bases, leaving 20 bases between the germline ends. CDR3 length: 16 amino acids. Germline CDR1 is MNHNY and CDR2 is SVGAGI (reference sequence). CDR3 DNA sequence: TGTGCCAGCAGTTCATCTCCCACCGGAAACAGGGATACGCAGTATTTT. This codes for CASSSSPTGNRDTQYF.

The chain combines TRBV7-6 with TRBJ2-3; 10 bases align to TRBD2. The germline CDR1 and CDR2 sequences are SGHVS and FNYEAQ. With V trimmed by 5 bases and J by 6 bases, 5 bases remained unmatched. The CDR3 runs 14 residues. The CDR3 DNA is TGTGCCAGCAGCCAGCGGGGGGGCCGCGATACGCAGTATTTT. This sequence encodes CASSQRGGRDTQYF.

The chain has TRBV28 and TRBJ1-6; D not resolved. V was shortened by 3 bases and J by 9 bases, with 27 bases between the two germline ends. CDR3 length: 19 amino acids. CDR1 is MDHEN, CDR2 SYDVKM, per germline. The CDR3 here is CASSFFWGWRGRARSPLHF. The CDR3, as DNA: TGTGCCAGCAGTTTTTTCTGGGGTTGGCGGGGAAGGGCGCGTTCACCCCTCCACTTT.

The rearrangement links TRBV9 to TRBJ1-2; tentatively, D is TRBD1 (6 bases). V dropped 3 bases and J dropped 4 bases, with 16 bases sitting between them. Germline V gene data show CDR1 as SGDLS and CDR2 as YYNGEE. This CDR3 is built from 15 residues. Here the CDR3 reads CASSANRVTGYGYTF. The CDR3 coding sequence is TGTGCCAGCAGCGCAAACAGGGTGACAGGCTATGGCTACACCTTC.

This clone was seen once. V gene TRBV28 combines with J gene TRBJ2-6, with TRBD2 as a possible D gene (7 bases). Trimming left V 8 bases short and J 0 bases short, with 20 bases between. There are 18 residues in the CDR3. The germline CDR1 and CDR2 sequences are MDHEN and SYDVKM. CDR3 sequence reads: CASRRGGTRSSGANVLTF. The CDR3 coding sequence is TGTGCCAGCCGTAGGGGGGGGACACGGAGCTCTGGGGCCAACGTCCTGACTTTC. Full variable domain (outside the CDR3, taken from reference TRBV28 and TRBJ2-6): DVKVTQSSRYLVKRTGEKVFLECVQDMDHENMFWYRQDPGLGLRLIYFSYDVKMKEKGDIPEGYSVSREKKERFSLILESASTNQTSMYLCASRRGGTRSSGANVLTFGAGSRLTVL.

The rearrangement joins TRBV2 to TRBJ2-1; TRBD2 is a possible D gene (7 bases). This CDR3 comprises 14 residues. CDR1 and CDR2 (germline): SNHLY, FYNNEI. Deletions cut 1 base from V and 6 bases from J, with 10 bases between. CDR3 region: CASSEEGGANEQFF. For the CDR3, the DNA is TGTGCCAGCAGTGAAGAGGGGGGGGCCAATGAGCAGTTCTTC.

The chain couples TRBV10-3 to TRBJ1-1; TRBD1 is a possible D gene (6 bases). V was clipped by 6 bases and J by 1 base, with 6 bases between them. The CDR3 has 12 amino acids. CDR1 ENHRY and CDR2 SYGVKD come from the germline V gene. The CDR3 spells CAIRGQNTEAFF. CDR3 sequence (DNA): TGTGCCATCAGGGGACAGAACACTGAAGCTTTCTTT.

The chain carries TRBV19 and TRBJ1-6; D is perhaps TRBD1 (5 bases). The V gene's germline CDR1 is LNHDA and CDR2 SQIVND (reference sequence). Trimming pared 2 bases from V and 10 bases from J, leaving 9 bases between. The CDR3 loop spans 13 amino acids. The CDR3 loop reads CASSIQGGSPLHF. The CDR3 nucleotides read TGTGCCAGTAGTATACAGGGTGGCTCACCCCTCCACTTT.

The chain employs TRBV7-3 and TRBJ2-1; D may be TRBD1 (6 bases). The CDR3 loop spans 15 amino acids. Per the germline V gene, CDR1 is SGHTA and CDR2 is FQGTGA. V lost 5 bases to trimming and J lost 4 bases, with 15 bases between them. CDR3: CASSQTGGAYNEQFF. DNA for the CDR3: TGTGCCAGCAGCCAGACAGGTGGGGCATACAATGAGCAGTTCTTC.

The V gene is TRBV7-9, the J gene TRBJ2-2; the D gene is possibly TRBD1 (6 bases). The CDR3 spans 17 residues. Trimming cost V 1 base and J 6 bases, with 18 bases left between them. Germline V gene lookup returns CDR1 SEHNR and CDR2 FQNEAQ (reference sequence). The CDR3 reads CASSLEGDPQGAGELFF. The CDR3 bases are TGTGCCAGCAGCTTAGAGGGGGACCCCCAAGGGGCCGGGGAGCTGTTTTTT.

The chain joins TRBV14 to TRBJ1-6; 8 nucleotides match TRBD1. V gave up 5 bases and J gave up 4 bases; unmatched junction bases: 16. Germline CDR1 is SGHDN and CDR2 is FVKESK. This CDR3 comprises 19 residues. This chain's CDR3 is CASSFQPLTDRAYNSPLHF. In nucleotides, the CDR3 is TGTGCCAGCAGCTTCCAACCCCTAACGGACAGGGCATATAATTCACCCCTCCACTTT.

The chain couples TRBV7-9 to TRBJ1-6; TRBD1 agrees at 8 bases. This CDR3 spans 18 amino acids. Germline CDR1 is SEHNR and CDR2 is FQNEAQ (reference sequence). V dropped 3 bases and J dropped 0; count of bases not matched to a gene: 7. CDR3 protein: CASSFGDRTSSYNSPLHF. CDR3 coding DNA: TGTGCCAGCAGCTTTGGGGACAGGACAAGCTCCTATAATTCACCCCTCCACTTT. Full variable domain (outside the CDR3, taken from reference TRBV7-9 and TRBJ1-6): DTGVSQNPRHKITKRGQNVTFRCDPISEHNRLYWYRQTLGQGPEFLTYFQNEAQLEKSRLLSDRFSAERPKGSFSTLEIQRTEQGDSAMYLCASSFGDRTSSYNSPLHFGNGTRLTVT.

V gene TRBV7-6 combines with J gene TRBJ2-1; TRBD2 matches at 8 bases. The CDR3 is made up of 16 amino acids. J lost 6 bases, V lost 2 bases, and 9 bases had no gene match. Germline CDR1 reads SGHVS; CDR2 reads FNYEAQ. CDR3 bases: TGTGCCAGCAGCTTAACGCACGGCGGGGGGTTCAATGAGCAGTTCTTC. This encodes CASSLTHGGGFNEQFF. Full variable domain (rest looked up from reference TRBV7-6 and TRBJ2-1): GAGVSQSPRYKVTKRGQDVALRCDPISGHVSLYWYRQALGQGPEFLTYFNYEAQQDKSGLPNDRFSAERPEGSISTLTIQRTEQRDSAMYRCASSLTHGGGFNEQFFGPGTRLTVL.

The CDR3 loop reads CATSRVLRGEETQYF. In DNA form, the CDR3 reads TGTGCCACCAGCAGAGTACTCAGGGGGGAAGAGACCCAGTACTTC. The chain uses TRBV15 and TRBJ2-5, with a weak D call TRBD1 (7 bases). V lost 1 base, J lost 3 bases, and 12 bases lay in between. The CDR3 is made up of 15 amino acids. Germline V lookup: CDR1 LNHNV, CDR2 YYDKDF (reference sequence). Full variable domain (outside the CDR3, taken from reference TRBV15 and TRBJ2-5): DAMVIQNPRYQVTQFGKPVTLSCSQTLNHNVMYWYQQKSSQAPKLLFHYYDKDFNNEADTPDNFQSRRPNTSFCFLDIRSPGLGDTAMYLCATSRVLRGEETQYFGPGTRLLVL.

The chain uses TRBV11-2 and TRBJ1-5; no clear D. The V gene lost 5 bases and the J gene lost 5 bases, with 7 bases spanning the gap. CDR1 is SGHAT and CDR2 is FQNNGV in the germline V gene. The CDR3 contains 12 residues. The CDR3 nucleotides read TGTGCCAGCAGCCTTTATGATCAGCCCCAGCATTTT. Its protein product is CASSLYDQPQHF. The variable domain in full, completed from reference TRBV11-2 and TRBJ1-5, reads EAGVAQSPRYKIIEKRQSVAFWCNPISGHATLYWYQQILGQGPKLLIQFQNNGVVDDSQLPKDRFSAERLKGVDSTLKIQPAKLEDSAVYLCASSLYDQPQHFGDGTRLSIL.

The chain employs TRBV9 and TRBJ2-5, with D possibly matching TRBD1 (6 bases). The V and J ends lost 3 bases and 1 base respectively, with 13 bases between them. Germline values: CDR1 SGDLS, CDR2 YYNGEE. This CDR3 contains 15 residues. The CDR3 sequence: CASSAGQSFQETQYF. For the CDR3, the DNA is TGTGCCAGCAGCGCCGGACAGAGTTTCCAAGAGACCCAGTACTTC.

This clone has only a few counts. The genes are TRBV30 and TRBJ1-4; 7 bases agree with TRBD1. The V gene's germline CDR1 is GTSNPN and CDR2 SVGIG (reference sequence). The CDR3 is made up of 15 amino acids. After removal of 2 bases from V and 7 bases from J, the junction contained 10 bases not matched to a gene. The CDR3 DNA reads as TGTGCCTGGAGTCTCCAAGAGGGGGCTGTTGAAAAACTGTTTTTT. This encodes CAWSLQEGAVEKLFF.

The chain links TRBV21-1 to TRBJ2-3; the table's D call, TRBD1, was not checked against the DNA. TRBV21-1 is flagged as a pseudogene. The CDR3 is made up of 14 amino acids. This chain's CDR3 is CASSTSRGTDTQYF. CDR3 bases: TGTGCCAGCAGCACAAGCAGGGGAACAGATACGCAGTATTTT.

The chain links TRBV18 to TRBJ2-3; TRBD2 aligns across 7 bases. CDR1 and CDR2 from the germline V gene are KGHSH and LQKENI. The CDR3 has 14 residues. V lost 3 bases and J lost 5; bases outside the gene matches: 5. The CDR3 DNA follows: TGTGCCAGCTCACCCCAACAGCGGGAAGATACGCAGTATTTT. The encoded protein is CASSPQQREDTQYF. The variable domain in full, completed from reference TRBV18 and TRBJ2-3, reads NAGVMQNPRHLVRRRGQEARLRCSPMKGHSHVYWYRQLPEEGLKFMVYLQKENIIDESGMPKERFSAEFPKEGPSILRIQQVVRGDSAAYFCASSPQQREDTQYFGPGTRLTVL.